What follows describes a single TCR beta chain. The antigen is undetermined. Total RNA (about 500 ng) served as template for TCR beta cDNA synthesis primed by a constant-region primer. Researchers made the TCR beta libraries by running three nested multiplex PCR rounds with slightly modified ARM-PCR. The first two PCR rounds used TRBV1-TRBV30 primers with a Cbeta primer, approximately 9 cycles each. TCRdb processed the multiplex PCR reads anew with MiXCR; each CDR3 protein has one entry. The table has around 330,000 distinct CDR3 sequences, 50% to 75% seen once. The data derive from a study of tumor-infiltrating lymphocytes in primary liver carcinoma. CDR3 length: 15 amino acids. The germline V gene has CDR1 MNHEY and CDR2 SVGEGT. Blood RNA was derived from unsorted whole blood, and germline DNA was extracted too. Findings of the study overall: Blood's top-250-clone fraction was significantly lower than that of tumors (p = 0.039).

The clonotype originates from a woman in her 30s with primary liver carcinoma and hepatitis B virus infection. The specimen was peripheral blood. The rearrangement links TRBV6-2 or TRBV6-3 to TRBJ1-5; 7 bases fit TRBD2. The J call is doubtful: the DNA matches TRBJ2-3 better. CDR3 DNA sequence: TGTGCCAGCAACAGCGGGACGGGAGTAAATCAGCCCCAGTATTTT. This codes for CASNSGTGVNQPQYF.